This T cell receptor beta chain was found in a study of human T cells and chemical hapten exposure. Whole-study findings and limits: TCRs at a frequency above 1 in 1000 stayed unchanged with DPC sensitization.

This CDR3 contains 14 residues. Germline V gene lookup returns CDR1 SGHTA and CDR2 FQGNSA. Total RNA came from unfractionated whole blood. With regard to this clonotype: Its antigen is not identified. The junction does not match germline at one end; this may be a read error.

Library preparation tagged each individual cDNA molecule with a unique molecular identifier. Study processing details: With a range of 23,224 to 690,600, the median per sample was around 96,000 TCRs. TCRdb itself ran the 5' RACE reads through MiXCR, one entry per CDR3 protein. TCRdb's processing, not the study's, gives the V and J calls here. The data show about 80,000 distinct CDR3 sequences, roughly 8.4% seen once. The chain employs TRBV7-2 and TRBJ1-1; D is perhaps TRBD1 (5 bases). The sequence came from a male donor in good health. The CDR3 DNA reads TGTGTCAGCAGCTTAGGAAGGGGAGGAACTGAAGCTTTCTTT. Encoded protein: CVSSLGRGGTEAFF.